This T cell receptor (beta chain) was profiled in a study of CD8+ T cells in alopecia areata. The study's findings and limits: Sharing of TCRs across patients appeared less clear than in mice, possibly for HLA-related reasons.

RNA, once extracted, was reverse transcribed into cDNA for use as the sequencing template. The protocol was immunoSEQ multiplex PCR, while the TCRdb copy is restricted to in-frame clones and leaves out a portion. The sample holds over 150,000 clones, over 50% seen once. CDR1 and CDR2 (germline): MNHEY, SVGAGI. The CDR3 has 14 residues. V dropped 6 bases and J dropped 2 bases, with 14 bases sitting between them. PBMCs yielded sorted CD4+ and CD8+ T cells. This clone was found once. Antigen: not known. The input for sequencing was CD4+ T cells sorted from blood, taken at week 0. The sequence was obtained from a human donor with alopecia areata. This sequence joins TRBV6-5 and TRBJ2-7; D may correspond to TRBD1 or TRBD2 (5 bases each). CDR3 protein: CASSPRDRTYEQYF. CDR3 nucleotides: TGTGCCAGCAGCCCTAGGGACCGAACCTACGAGCAGTACTTC.